This entry lists 23 T cell receptor beta chains sequenced from one sample in a study of cytomegalovirus exposure and HLA in healthy donors. Use of 60 Vbeta and 13 Jbeta primers characterized the PCR. Sequenced by immunoSEQ multiplex PCR; TCRdb stores in-frame clones only, minus some. Of more than 65,000 clones listed, around 82% are singletons. The sample consisted of PBMCs. The source of these receptors is a man younger than 35 in good health and CMV-seronegative.

The chain carries TRBV14 and TRBJ1-2, with TRBD1 matching over 10 bases. The V and J ends lost 4 bases and 4 bases, in that order; junction bases with no gene match: 6. This CDR3 region has 15 residues. Germline V gene sequence: CDR1 SGHDN, CDR2 FVKESK. This CDR3 reads CASSLRTGGGYGYTF. CDR3 bases: TGTGCCAGCAGCCTCAGGACAGGGGGAGGCTATGGCTACACCTTC.

The chain couples TRBV7-2 to TRBJ2-7; 8 bases agree with TRBD1. With 6 bases clipped from V and 4 bases from J, the junction kept 11 bases outside the gene matches. Germline V lookup: CDR1 SGHTA, CDR2 FQGNSA. The length of the CDR3 is 15 residues. The CDR3 spells CASSSVRTGLYEQYF. The DNA for the CDR3 is TGTGCCAGCAGTTCGGTCCGGACAGGGCTGTACGAGCAGTACTTC.

On this clone: Distinct nucleotide sequences in the sample also encode this CDR3. The chain has TRBV4-3 and TRBJ2-7, with D possibly being TRBD1 (7 bases). CDR1 and CDR2 (germline): LGHNA, YSLEER. V was shortened by 2 bases and J by 3 bases, with 17 bases between the two germline ends. The CDR3 consists of 16 residues. CDR3 region: CASSQSIGGDSYEQYF. The CDR3, as DNA: TGCGCCAGCAGCCAATCTATTGGCGGGGACAGCTACGAGCAGTACTTC.

The chain couples TRBV10-3 to TRBJ2-7; 10 nucleotides agree with TRBD2. CDR1 is ENHRY and CDR2 is SYGVKD in the germline V gene. Unmatched junction bases numbered 7, after V lost 4 bases and J lost 4 bases. The CDR3 totals 15 residues. The CDR3, as DNA: TGTGCCATCAGTGGGGCTAGCGGGAGTATATACGAGCAGTACTTC. It yields the protein CAISGASGSIYEQYF.

The V gene is TRBV7-9, the J gene TRBJ2-2, with a tentative D call TRBD2 (6 bases). V was cut by 5 bases and J by 4 bases, with 26 bases left in between. The CDR3 is 19 amino acids. Germline CDR1 and CDR2: SEHNR and FQNEAQ (reference sequence). The CDR3 sequence is CASSPPVILAGTATGELFF. Here the CDR3 DNA reads TGTGCCAGCAGCCCCCCAGTCATACTAGCCGGAACGGCCACCGGGGAGCTGTTTTTT.

The chain recombines TRBV5-6 with TRBJ1-1; 9 bases align to TRBD1. The CDR3 covers 14 residues. Germline loops: CDR1 SGHDT, CDR2 YYEEEE. The junction had 9 bases not matched to a gene; V was cut back by 0 bases and J by 12 bases. For the CDR3, the DNA is TGTGCCAGCAGCTTGGGGATGACAGGGGGTTTGCCTTTCTTT. Its protein is CASSLGMTGGLPFF.

The sample holds a few counts of this clone. The chain is built from TRBV6-5 and TRBJ1-1, with D unresolved. Between the trimmed V and J ends, which lost 6 bases and 2 bases, there was a span of 13 bases. Germline lookup yields CDR1 MNHEY and CDR2 SVGAGI. The CDR3 contains 14 residues. CDR3 residues: CASSLRSGNTEAFF. The DNA for the CDR3 is TGTGCCAGCAGCCTAAGATCGGGAAACACTGAAGCTTTCTTT.

As concerns this clone: Germline and junction disagree at one end, which may indicate a read error. This sequence joins TRBV5-1 and TRBJ1-2; a possible D gene is TRBD1 (5 bases). CDR1 and CDR2 from the germline V gene are SGHRS and YFSETQ. The CDR3 extends over 17 amino acids. The CDR3 DNA reads TGCGGCAGCAGCCCTGGGGGGGGACGCGGTGGCGGCTATGGCTACACCTTC. Its translation: CGSSPGGGRGGGYGYTF.

This CDR3 reads CASSVDSRWTGYPDEQFF. The CDR3 nucleotides read TGTGCCAGCAGCGTAGATTCCCGGTGGACAGGGTATCCCGATGAGCAGTTCTTC. This chain joins TRBV9 and TRBJ2-1, with 8 bases matching TRBD1. Germline CDR1 SGDLS, CDR2 YYNGEE. The CDR3 loop spans 18 amino acids. V lost 0 bases, J lost 8 bases, and 16 bases stayed unmatched.

V gene TRBV29-1 combines with J gene TRBJ2-7, with D unresolved. Germline V gene lookup returns CDR1 SQVTM and CDR2 ANQGSEA. This CDR3 spans 11 amino acids. V dropped 7 bases and J dropped 1 base, with 8 bases sitting between them. The CDR3 DNA sequence: TGCAGCGCTCGCGCTTCCTACGAGCAGTACTTC. Translation: CSARASYEQYF.

V and J are TRBV7-2 and TRBJ2-4; TRBD1 matches at 7 bases. V lost 5 bases and J lost 7; bases outside the gene matches: 8. The CDR3 length is 14 residues. The germline CDR1 and CDR2 sequences are SGHTA and FQGNSA. As DNA, the CDR3 is TGTGCCAGCAGCCCAACAGGGGCTTGGAACATTCAGTACTTC. This sequence encodes CASSPTGAWNIQYF.

The chain joins TRBV27 to TRBJ2-7; TRBD2 matches 12 bases. Germline V gene lookup returns CDR1 MNHEY and CDR2 SMNVEV (reference sequence). V gave up 8 bases and J gave up 5 bases; unmatched junction bases: 7. This CDR3 contains 14 residues. The CDR3 here is CASFGLAGTHEQYF. The CDR3, as DNA: TGTGCCAGCTTCGGACTAGCGGGAACCCACGAGCAGTACTTC.

This clone was detected only a few times. The chain links TRBV19 to TRBJ2-7; TRBD1 aligns across 12 bases. Germline V CDR1 and CDR2: LNHDA, SQIVND (reference sequence). J was trimmed by 5 bases and V by 3 bases; bases with no gene match: 5. This CDR3 region has 15 residues. CDR3 residues: CASSIGGTGGDEQYF. In DNA, the CDR3 is TGTGCCAGTAGTATCGGCGGGACAGGGGGCGACGAGCAGTACTTC.

The J gene is TRBJ2-7, the V gene TRBV27, with TRBD2 matching over 9 bases. V shed 1 base, J shed 3 bases, and the junction held 4 bases outside the gene matches. The CDR3 has 15 amino acids. Germline-derived CDR1 and CDR2 are MNHEY and SMNVEV (reference sequence). This CDR3 reads CASSLYPSGVYEQYF. The CDR3 region has the DNA TGTGCCAGCAGTTTATACCCTAGCGGGGTCTACGAGCAGTACTTC.

This chain joins TRBV4-3 and TRBJ2-7, with a weak D call TRBD1 (5 bases). Germline lookup yields CDR1 LGHNA and CDR2 YSLEER. The V end was cut by 3 bases, the J end by 3 bases, with 9 bases between. This CDR3 region has 13 residues. As DNA, the CDR3 is TGCGCCAGCAGCCATGACAGAAACTACGAGCAGTACTTC. This codes for CASSHDRNYEQYF.

This rearrangement joins TRBV28 to TRBJ1-1; TRBD1 might be the D (5 bases). The CDR3 length is 15 residues. From germline, CDR1 is MDHEN and CDR2 SYDVKM. Between the trimmed V and J ends, which lost 2 bases and 4 bases, there was a span of 14 bases. In DNA form, the CDR3 reads TGTGCCAGCAGTTTAGTTCTAGGGGATCTCACTGAAGCTTTCTTT. Translating gives CASSLVLGDLTEAFF.

The chain has TRBV5-4 and TRBJ1-5; D uncertain. The CDR3 totals 13 residues. Germline CDR1 is SGHNT and CDR2 is YYREEE (reference sequence). V was clipped by 2 bases and J by 4 bases, with 7 bases between them. The CDR3 coding sequence is TGTGCCAGCAGCTTCGGGGTAAATCAGCCCCAGCATTTT. Translation gives CASSFGVNQPQHF.

The genes are TRBV5-4 and TRBJ1-2; D is unresolved. Germline-derived CDR1 and CDR2 are SGHNT and YYREEE (reference sequence). CDR3 length equals 14 residues. V shed 0 bases and J shed 4 bases, with 10 bases lying between them. The CDR3 DNA is TGTGCCAGCAGCTTGGTACAGCTGAGCTATGGCTACACCTTC. This encodes CASSLVQLSYGYTF.

The chain is built from TRBV28 and TRBJ2-3, with D unclear. The V end was cut by 8 bases, the J end by 2 bases, with 11 bases between. Germline lookup yields CDR1 MDHEN and CDR2 SYDVKM. The CDR3 is 13 amino acids. The CDR3 reads CASGQPLTDTQYF. CDR3 bases: TGTGCCAGCGGGCAGCCACTCACAGATACGCAGTATTTT. The whole variable domain, remainder taken from reference TRBV28 and TRBJ2-3, is DVKVTQSSRYLVKRTGEKVFLECVQDMDHENMFWYRQDPGLGLRLIYFSYDVKMKEKGDIPEGYSVSREKKERFSLILESASTNQTSMYLCASGQPLTDTQYFGPGTRLTVL.

This sequence joins TRBV6-5 and TRBJ2-5; tentatively, D is TRBD1 (5 bases). TRBJ2-7 explains the end of the DNA better; the J call may be wrong. The CDR3 runs 13 residues. CDR1 is MNHEY, CDR2 SVGAGI, per germline. The DNA of the CDR3 is TGTGCCAGCCAGAGCCGACAGACCTACGAGCAGTACTTC. Its protein product is CASQSRQTYEQYF.

This rearrangement joins TRBV29-1 to TRBJ2-3; unclear D gene. The CDR3 length is 13 residues. The V end was cut by 6 bases, the J end by 4 bases, with 14 bases between. Germline CDR1 SQVTM, CDR2 ANQGSEA. DNA for the CDR3: TGCAGCGTGCCCAGCCGGAGTTCAGATACGCAGTATTTT. Translated: CSVPSRSSDTQYF.

This chain connects TRBV19 to TRBJ1-5, with D possibly matching TRBD1 (5 bases). V dropped 5 bases and J dropped 0 bases, with 8 bases sitting between them. The germline CDR1 and CDR2 sequences are LNHDA and SQIVND (reference sequence). This CDR3 is 14 amino acids long. The DNA for the CDR3 is TGTGCCAGTAGTTGGGGGGTTAGCAATCAGCCCCAGCATTTT. As protein: CASSWGVSNQPQHF.

The rearrangement links TRBV10-3 to TRBJ2-3; maybe TRBD2 (5 bases). Germline V CDR1 and CDR2: ENHRY, SYGVKD. The V and J ends lost 4 bases and 1 base respectively, with 12 bases between them. The CDR3 spans 15 residues. CDR3: CAISGGMGGTDTQYF. Written as DNA, the CDR3 is TGTGCCATCAGTGGAGGGATGGGAGGCACAGATACGCAGTATTTT.